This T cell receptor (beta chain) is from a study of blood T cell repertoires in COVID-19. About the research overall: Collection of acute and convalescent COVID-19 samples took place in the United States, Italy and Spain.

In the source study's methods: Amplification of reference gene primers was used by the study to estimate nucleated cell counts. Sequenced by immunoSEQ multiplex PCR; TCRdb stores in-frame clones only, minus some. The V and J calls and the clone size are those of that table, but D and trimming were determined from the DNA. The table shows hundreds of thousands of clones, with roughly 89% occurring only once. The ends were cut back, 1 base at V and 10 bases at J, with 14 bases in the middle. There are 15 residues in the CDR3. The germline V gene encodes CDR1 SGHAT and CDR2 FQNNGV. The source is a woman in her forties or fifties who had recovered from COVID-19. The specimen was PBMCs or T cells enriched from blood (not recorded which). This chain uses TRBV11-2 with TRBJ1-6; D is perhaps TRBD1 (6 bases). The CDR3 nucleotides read TGTGCCAGCAGCTTAGCCGGGACATCGAGCTCACCCCTCCACTTT. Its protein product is CASSLAGTSSSPLHF.